This is a list of T cell receptor beta chains from one sample in a study of shared clonotypes between healthy human individuals. Here immunoSEQ multiplex PCR was the method, and the copy in TCRdb shows in-frame clones only, minus some. The table lists 2.3 million or so clones, 80% to 95% of them singletons. Sequenced input: naive CD4+ T cells from PBMCs. These receptors originate from a man aged 18 to 30 in good health. Some clones in this sample may be carry-over from other donors' samples. The CDR3 runs from the conserved cysteine through the conserved F or W. The D gene is left open where the match is weak. For some rows the clone size is stated as once, few or many, or as a class when expanded; others skip it.

V gene,D gene,clone size,CDR3 length,J gene,CDR3 DNA,CDR3 protein
TRBV5-1,TRBD1,NA,14,TRBJ1-1,TGCGCCAGCAGCCGGGACAGGGTCAACACTGAAGCTTTCTTT,CASSRDRVNTEAFF
TRBV2,NA,NA,15,TRBJ1-2,TGTGCCAGCAGTGAAAGTACAGGGCGAGGGTATGGCTACACCTTC,CASSESTGRGYGYTF
TRBV7-9,TRBD2,NA,15,TRBJ2-3,TGTGCCAGCAGCCCCCGCGGGGGACCCACAGATACGCAGTATTTT,CASSPRGGPTDTQYF
TRBV29-1,TRBD1,NA,13,TRBJ1-1,TGCAGCGTCGACTGGACAGGGAACACTGAAGCTTTCTTT,CSVDWTGNTEAFF
TRBV6-1,TRBD1,NA,13,TRBJ2-7,TGTGCCAGCAGTCGACAGGGGGCCCACGAGCAGTACTTC,CASSRQGAHEQYF
TRBV28,NA,few,12,TRBJ1-5,TGTGCCAGCAGTTCCCCCGTTCAGCCCCAGCATTTT,CASSSPVQPQHF
TRBV9,NA,NA,15,TRBJ2-3,TGTGCCAGCAGCGTAGAGGGAGGTCGGACAGATACGCAGTATTTT,CASSVEGGRTDTQYF
TRBV30,TRBD1,few,13,TRBJ1-5,TGTGCCTGGAGTAACACAGGGGAACAGCCCCAGCATTTT,CAWSNTGEQPQHF
TRBV7-7,NA,NA,13,TRBJ2-7,TGTGCCAGCAGCAGATTCGGTTCCTACGAGCAGTACTTC,CASSRFGSYEQYF
TRBV25-1,NA,NA,17,TRBJ1-2,TGTGCCAGCAGTGAATGGCAGGGCAGGGCCGGCGAGGATGGCTACACCTTC,CASSEWQGRAGEDGYTF
TRBV11-3,NA,NA,15,TRBJ1-5,TGTGCCAGCAGCTTAAGTGGGCTCAGCAATCAGCCCCAGCATTTT,CASSLSGLSNQPQHF
TRBV28,NA,NA,13,TRBJ2-6,TGTGCCAGCAGGCTCACCGGGGCCAACGTCCTGACTTTC,CASRLTGANVLTF
TRBV30,NA,NA,11,TRBJ1-4,TGTGCCTGGGATGGACAGGAAAAACTGTTTTTT,CAWDGQEKLFF
TRBV6-5,NA,NA,16,TRBJ2-5,TGTGCCAGCAGTTACTCGTCGGGAGCCTCCCAAGAGACCCAGTACTTC,CASSYSSGASQETQYF
TRBV7-2,NA,NA,14,TRBJ1-1,TGTGCCAGCAGCAAGGGGGAGGCAAACACTGAAGCTTTCTTT,CASSKGEANTEAFF
TRBV2,NA,once,14,TRBJ1-4,TGTGCCACCCGCCGAGACAGATCTAATGAAAAACTGTTTTTT,CATRRDRSNEKLFF
TRBV4-3,NA,NA,15,TRBJ2-3,TGCGCCAGCAGCCAAGATCCTAGACTAACAGATACGCAGTATTTT,CASSQDPRLTDTQYF
TRBV7-2,NA,NA,14,TRBJ2-7,TGTGCCAGCAGCTCTGGCTTTCACTCCTACGAGCAGTACTTC,CASSSGFHSYEQYF
TRBV19,NA,NA,12,TRBJ1-1,TGTGCCAGTAGTGGGGGGAAAGCTGAAGCTTTCTTT,CASSGGKAEAFF
TRBV2,NA,NA,15,TRBJ2-3,TGTGCCAGCAGTGAACGCGCCGGAGGAACAGATACGCAGTATTTT,CASSERAGGTDTQYF
TRBV5-4,NA,NA,17,TRBJ1-2,TGTGCCAGCAGCTTGGCCTCAGGGATGGGGCCTAACTATGGCTACACCTTC,CASSLASGMGPNYGYTF
TRBV6-6,NA,NA,13,TRBJ2-2,TGTGCCAGATCCCGCGCGGACACCGGGGAGCTGTTTTTT,CARSRADTGELFF
TRBV28,NA,NA,14,TRBJ1-4,TGTGCCACGAGGGAGGCCACAACTAATGAAAAACTGTTTTTT,CATREATTNEKLFF
TRBV5-1,TRBD2,NA,16,TRBJ2-1,TGCGCCAGCAGCTTGGTACTAGCGGGAGGCCCCAATGAGCAGTTCTTC,CASSLVLAGGPNEQFF
TRBV5-1,NA,NA,17,TRBJ2-2,TGCGCCAGCAGCTTGGAGGTCGGGGCAGGGTACACCGGGGAGCTGTTTTTT,CASSLEVGAGYTGELFF
TRBV6-1,NA,NA,16,TRBJ2-1,TGTGCCAGCAGTGAAGCTTGGGGGAAGTTGCGGAATGAGCAGTTCTTC,CASSEAWGKLRNEQFF
TRBV5-1,TRBD2,NA,16,TRBJ2-5,TGCGCCAGCAGCTTTACGGGAGGGCCGGTGGAGGAGACCCAGTACTTC,CASSFTGGPVEETQYF
TRBV18,TRBD1,NA,15,TRBJ1-1,TGTGCCAGCTCACCGGGACAGGAGCGGAACACTGAAGCTTTCTTT,CASSPGQERNTEAFF
TRBV19,NA,NA,16,TRBJ2-7,TGTGCCAGTAGCCTCTCCGTGGTGGGATTATCCTACGAGCAGTACTTC,CASSLSVVGLSYEQYF
TRBV5-1,TRBD1,NA,20,TRBJ2-1,TGCGCCAGCAGCTACGACGGGACAGGGCATCCTACTAGCTCCTACAATGAGCAGTTCTTC,CASSYDGTGHPTSSYNEQFF
TRBV6-1,TRBD1,NA,14,TRBJ1-4,TGTGCCAGCAGTCTCGACAGGGTAGATGAAAAACTGTTTTTT,CASSLDRVDEKLFF
TRBV18,NA,NA,14,TRBJ1-4,TGTGCCAGCTCACCCGGGACGGTAAATGAAAAACTGTTTTTT,CASSPGTVNEKLFF